This TCR beta chain was observed in a study of tumor and adjacent non-tumor tissue in lung cancer. Study information: Aged roughly 31 to 80 years, patients included nine to eleven men and about five women with stage I to III disease.

A modified ARM-PCR protocol with three rounds of nested PCR amplified TCRbeta. Each CDR3 protein gets one entry after TCRdb re-called the multiplex PCR reads with MiXCR. The sample carries approximately 76,000 distinct CDR3 sequences, roughly 70% recorded once. RNA was extracted from bulk tissue without any cell sorting. This CDR3 is 13 amino acids long. V lost 7 bases and J 0 bases, leaving 8 bases between the germline ends. From germline, CDR1 is SGHRS and CDR2 YFSETQ. V is TRBV5-1 and J is TRBJ1-3; possible D gene TRBD1, 5 bases. The receptor's source is a woman aged 70-85 years with non-small cell lung cancer. Source material: lung tumor tissue. The CDR3 DNA is TGCGCCAGCGGCACAGGCTCTGGAAACACCATATATTTT. This encodes CASGTGSGNTIYF. The whole variable domain, filled in from reference TRBV5-1 and TRBJ1-3, reads KAGVTQTPRYLIKTRGQQVTLSCSPISGHRSVSWYQQTPGQGLQFLFEYFSETQRNKGNFPGRFSGRQFSNSRSEMNVSTLELGDSALYLCASGTGSGNTIYFGEGSWLTVV.